Shown below are 7 T cell receptor beta chains from a single sample sequenced in a study of shared clonotypes between healthy human individuals (dated by TCRdb to the early 2020s). Library preparation used the immunoSEQ multiplex PCR assay. Held by TCRdb, this immuneACCESS table contains in-frame sequences only and omits some clones. Under half of the omission traces to an unresolved V gene where checked; the cause of the rest is unknown. The sample table records 2 million to 2.5 million clones; around 95% of these occur just once. Roughly 0.13% of the sample is in the top ten clones. Sequenced material: naive CD4+ T cells sorted from blood. Taken with the paper, the label for cell subset or site translates to: CD45RA+ positively selected. Receptors were obtained from a man younger than 30 in good health.

For the CDR3, the DNA is TGTGCCAGCAGTTTAGACATGAGGACTCGACAAGAGACCCAGTACTTC. Protein product: CASSLDMRTRQETQYF. The chain combines TRBV28 with TRBJ2-5, with a possible D match to TRBD2 (5 bases). Trimming took 2 bases from V and 2 from J, leaving 15 bases between them. Germline V gene sequence: CDR1 MDHEN, CDR2 SYDVKM. The CDR3 is 16 amino acids.

The chain uses TRBV10-3 and TRBJ2-5, with 8 bases lining up with TRBD1. CDR1 and CDR2 from the germline V gene are ENHRY and SYGVKD. The V segment lost 2 bases and the J segment 4 bases; nucleotides outside the gene matches: 9. The CDR3 covers 16 residues. CDR3 sequence (DNA): TGTGCCATCAGTGAGGCCCGGACAGGGTTCGGAGAGACCCAGTACTTC. Its translation is CAISEARTGFGETQYF.

This clone was found once. The chain has TRBV30 and TRBJ1-2; D possibly corresponds to TRBD1 (5 bases). The length of the CDR3 is 10 residues. The germline V gene has CDR1 GTSNPN and CDR2 SVGIG (reference sequence). V was cut by 8 bases and J by 8 bases, with 12 bases left in between. The CDR3 region has the DNA TGTGCCCAGGGCTCGGCGGGCTACACCTTC. Protein product: CAQGSAGYTF.

The chain is built from TRBV7-2 and TRBJ2-3; 9 bases agree with TRBD2. The CDR3 has 16 residues. V dropped 4 bases and J dropped 0; count of bases not matched to a gene: 5. In germline, CDR1 is SGHTA, CDR2 FQGNSA. CDR3 amino acids: CASSSSSGISTDTQYF. The CDR3 DNA follows: TGTGCCAGCAGCTCCTCTAGCGGGATCAGCACAGATACGCAGTATTTT.

This clone was picked up a small number of times. The chain combines TRBV9 with TRBJ2-3; TRBD1 matches at 7 bases. Germline CDR1 and CDR2: SGDLS and YYNGEE. CDR3 size: 19 residues. After removal of 0 bases from V and 1 base from J, the junction contained 14 bases not matched to a gene. The CDR3: CASSVAAKQGTVGTDTQYF. The CDR3 coding sequence is TGTGCCAGCAGCGTAGCAGCCAAGCAAGGGACAGTGGGCACAGATACGCAGTATTTT.

The rearrangement joins TRBV7-9 to TRBJ2-1; a weak D match, TRBD2 (7 bases). The V end lost 6 bases, the J end lost 7 bases, and 22 bases lay between the germline ends. Per the germline V gene, CDR1 is SEHNR and CDR2 is FQNEAQ (reference sequence). The CDR3 is made up of 16 amino acids. The CDR3 is CASSLPGASGVNEQFF. The CDR3 region has the DNA TGTGCCAGCAGTTTACCAGGGGCTAGCGGTGTAAATGAGCAGTTCTTC.

The V and J genes are TRBV18 and TRBJ2-5; D unresolved. The V gene's germline CDR1 is KGHSH and CDR2 LQKENI. This CDR3 contains 15 residues. The V and J ends lost 3 bases and 4 bases respectively, with 15 bases between them. Here the CDR3 reads CASSPIEAGVETQYF. The DNA of the CDR3 is TGTGCCAGCTCACCGATCGAGGCTGGAGTAGAGACCCAGTACTTC.